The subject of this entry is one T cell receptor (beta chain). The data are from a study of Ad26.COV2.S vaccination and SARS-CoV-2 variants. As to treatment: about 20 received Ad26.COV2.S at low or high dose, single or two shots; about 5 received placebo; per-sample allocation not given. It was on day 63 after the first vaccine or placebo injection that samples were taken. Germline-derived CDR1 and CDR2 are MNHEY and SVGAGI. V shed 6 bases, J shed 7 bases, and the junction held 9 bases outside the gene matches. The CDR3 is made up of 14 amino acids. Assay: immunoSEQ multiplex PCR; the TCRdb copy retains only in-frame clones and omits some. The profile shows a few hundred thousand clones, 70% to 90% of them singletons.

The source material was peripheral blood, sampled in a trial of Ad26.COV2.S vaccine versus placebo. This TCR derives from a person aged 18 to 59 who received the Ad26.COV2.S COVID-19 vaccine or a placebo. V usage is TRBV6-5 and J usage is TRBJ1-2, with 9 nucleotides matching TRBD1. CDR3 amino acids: CASSYGDRASGYTF. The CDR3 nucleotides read TGTGCCAGCAGCTATGGGGACAGGGCGTCTGGCTACACCTTC.